Sequencing of this T cell receptor (beta chain) was carried out in a study of Ad26.COV2.S vaccination and SARS-CoV-2 variants. About the research overall: Ad26.COV2.S, an intramuscular injection, was given once or twice 56 days apart.

Clones were read by immunoSEQ multiplex PCR, and TCRdb kept only the in-frame ones, dropping some. The sample includes fewer than 600,000 clones, approximately 90% of them seen just once. J was trimmed by 5 bases and V by 4 bases; bases with no gene match: 8. CDR1 is LGHDT and CDR2 is YNNKEL in the germline V gene (reference sequence). This CDR3 region has 17 residues. Study findings and constraints: Once vaccination had occurred, spike-specific CD8+ and CD4+ T cell responses reportedly showed substantial breadth.

As concerns this clone: No antigen is known for it.

Treatment here: around 19 received Ad26.COV2.S at low or high dose, single or two shots; five or six received placebo; per-sample allocation not given. Vaccine and placebo recipients were sampled on day 63 after the first injection. The gene calls are TRBV3-1 (or the pseudogene TRBV3-2) and TRBJ2-2; 12 positions match TRBD1. Sample: peripheral blood, taken in a trial of Ad26.COV2.S vaccine versus placebo. The TCR was taken from a person aged 18-60 years who received the Ad26.COV2.S COVID-19 vaccine or a placebo. CDR3 in DNA: TGTGCCAGCAGCCCCGGGACAGGGGGCGCTCGGACCGGGGAGCTGTTTTTT. It specifies CASSPGTGGARTGELFF.